This is a list of T cell receptor beta chains from one sample in a study of control samples from healthy donors and cancer patients. Some clones are missing from TCRdb's copy, which holds only in-frame ones; the method was immunoSEQ multiplex PCR. The sample has a few thousand clones; roughly 80% are singletons. Sequencing was performed on formalin-fixed, paraffin-embedded tissue. The receptors here all came from a male donor with melanoma. Each CDR3 is given with its conserved first and last residue.

v_call	j_call	cdr3_aa
TRBV4-2	TRBJ2-7	CASSQDGTTYEQYF
TRBV7-3	TRBJ2-3	CASSQGADTQYF
TRBV30	TRBJ2-3	CAWSVPWGQSRTDTQYF
TRBV27	TRBJ1-2	CASSPTPGRVSYGYTF
TRBV7-2	TRBJ1-4	CASSLVGGANEKLFF
TRBV20-1	TRBJ2-1	CSASLYNEQFF
TRBV14	TRBJ2-1	CASSQVLTDEQFF
TRBV28	TRBJ2-5	CASSPGPYF
TRBV5-4	TRBJ2-3	CASSLELGGQDTQYF
TRBV19	TRBJ2-2	CASSGLGGFTGTGELFF
TRBV15	TRBJ2-1	CATSIGQGAYNEQFF